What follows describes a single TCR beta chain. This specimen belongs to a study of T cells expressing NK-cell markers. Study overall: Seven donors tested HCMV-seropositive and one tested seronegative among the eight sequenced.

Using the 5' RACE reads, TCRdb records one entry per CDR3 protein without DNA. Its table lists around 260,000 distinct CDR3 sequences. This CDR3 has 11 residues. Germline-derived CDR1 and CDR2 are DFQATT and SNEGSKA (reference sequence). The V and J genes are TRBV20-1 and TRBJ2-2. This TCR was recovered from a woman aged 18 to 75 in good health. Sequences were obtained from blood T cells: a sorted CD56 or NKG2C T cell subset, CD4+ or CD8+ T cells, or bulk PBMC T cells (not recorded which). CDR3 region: CSASSTGELFF.